Listed here are 8 T cell receptor beta chains from one sample, sequenced in a study of T cells in Graves' hyperthyroidism and ophthalmopathy. The CDR3 regions of TCR beta were amplified from RNA transcripts. Primed by the HTBI set, a first-round RT-PCR was run on the TCR CDR3. Each CDR3 protein gets one entry after TCRdb re-called the multiplex PCR reads with MiXCR. The table shows approximately 430,000 distinct CDR3 sequences, with less than 20% occurring only once. The sequencing input was blood. The receptors shown here come from a woman in her late teens or twenties with Graves' hyperthyroidism.

This clonotype was counted a few times. Possible read error: a much larger clone is one base away. V usage is TRBV28 and J usage is TRBJ1-2; 8 nucleotides match TRBD1. This CDR3 is built from 15 residues. CDR1 is MDHEN and CDR2 is SYDVKM in the germline V gene. The CDR3 loop is CATRSVDRVGGGHTF. DNA of the CDR3: TGTGCCACCAGGTCCGTGGACAGGGTGGGAGGTGGCCACACCTTC.

This clonotype showed up just a few times. The CDR3 coding sequence is TGTGCCAGCAGCCCGGGGGACAGGGTCTCCTATGGCTACACCTTC. Protein product: CASSPGDRVSYGYTF. The rearrangement joins TRBV3-1 to TRBJ1-2, with 9 bases matching TRBD1. Trimming cost V 4 bases and J 4 bases; bases outside gene matches: 7. CDR1 is LGHDT and CDR2 is YNNKEL in the germline V gene (reference sequence). The CDR3 consists of 15 residues.

This clonotype showed up many times. The chain recombines TRBV7-9 with TRBJ1-1; D ambiguous. V lost 6 bases, J lost 3 bases, and 14 bases lay in between. This CDR3 is built from 14 residues. From germline, CDR1 is SEHNR and CDR2 FQNEAQ (reference sequence). CDR3 loop: CASSPPDGDTEAFF. The CDR3 DNA follows: TGTGCCAGCAGTCCGCCGGACGGGGACACTGAAGCTTTCTTT.

This clonotype was counted at least ten times. This chain links TRBV5-5 with TRBJ1-5, with unresolved D. The CDR3 is 15 residues long. Germline V CDR1 and CDR2: SGHKS, YYEKEE (reference sequence). The V gene lost 0 bases and the J gene lost 3 bases, with 10 bases spanning the gap. The CDR3 loop reads CASSLGFDDNQPQHF. In DNA, the CDR3 is TGTGCCAGCAGCTTGGGGTTTGATGACAATCAGCCCCAGCATTTT. Looking up the rest from reference TRBV5-5 and TRBJ1-5 gives the full variable domain: DAGVTQSPTHLIKTRGQQVTLRCSPISGHKSVSWYQQVLGQGPQFIFQYYEKEERGRGNFPDRFSARQFPNYSSELNVNALLLGDSALYLCASSLGFDDNQPQHFGDGTRLSIL.

This clonotype was observed at least ten times. The rearrangement links TRBV20-1 to TRBJ2-3; 13 nucleotides match TRBD2. Germline CDR1 DFQATT, CDR2 SNEGSKA (reference sequence). V lost 5 bases, J lost 0 bases, and 5 bases stayed unmatched. This CDR3 has 16 residues. For the CDR3, the DNA is TGCAGTGCTTCGGGACTAGCGGGGAGGAGCACAGATACGCAGTATTTT. This gives the protein CSASGLAGRSTDTQYF.

This clonotype was counted at least ten times. V gene TRBV3-1 combines with J gene TRBJ1-2; TRBD1 matches 8 bases. The V segment lost 2 bases and the J segment 8 bases; nucleotides outside the gene matches: 7. Germline CDR1 LGHDT, CDR2 YNNKEL (reference sequence). The CDR3 loop spans 14 amino acids. The CDR3 nucleotides are TGTGCCAGCAGCCAAACCGGACAGGGTAAAGGCTACACCTTC. Its protein is CASSQTGQGKGYTF. The full variable domain, with the rest looked up from reference TRBV3-1 and TRBJ1-2, is DTAVSQTPKYLVTQMGNDKSIKCEQNLGHDTMYWYKQDSKKFLKIMFSYNNKELIINETVPNRFSPKSPDKAHLNLHINSLELGDSAVYFCASSQTGQGKGYTFGSGTRLTVV.

There are many counts of this clonotype. The V and J genes are TRBV5-1 and TRBJ2-7; weak D call: TRBD1 (7 bases). Trimming cost V 0 bases and J 4 bases, with 14 bases left between them. The CDR3 covers 15 residues. The germline CDR1 and CDR2 sequences are SGHRS and YFSETQ. The CDR3 is CASSLAGAGGYEQYF. The CDR3 DNA follows: TGCGCCAGCAGCTTGGCCGGGGCAGGGGGGTACGAGCAGTACTTC.

V usage is TRBV4-1 and J usage is TRBJ2-1; TRBD2 matches at 11 bases. CDR1 and CDR2 from the germline V gene are MGHRA and YSYEKL. This CDR3 is built from 17 residues. Unmatched junction bases numbered 9, after V lost 1 base and J lost 7 bases. CDR3 amino acids: CASSQGAVAGGRNEQFF. The CDR3 DNA reads TGCGCCAGCAGCCAAGGTGCAGTAGCGGGGGGGCGGAATGAGCAGTTCTTC.